These 18 T cell receptor beta chains came from one sample sequenced in a study of beta chain features in type 1 diabetes. Regarding the study as a whole: Moderate but significant shortening of TCRB CDR3s was recorded in all four CD4+ subsets from Type 1 diabetes patients.

What these receptors recognize is not known. Expressed TCRB transcripts were sequenced because the entire RNA isolate underwent reverse transcription. The method was immunoSEQ multiplex PCR; TCRdb's version includes in-frame clones alone and lacks a portion of them. The repertoire holds a few hundred thousand clones, with approximately 16% as singletons. The sample was naive CD4+ T cells from blood. These receptors were obtained from a young man with type 1 diabetes.

V and J are TRBV29-1 and TRBJ1-2; 8 bases agree with TRBD1. Trimming at V came to 7 bases and at J to 2 bases, leaving 3 bases not matched to a gene. The CDR3 sequence is 12 residues long. The V gene's germline CDR1 is SQVTM and CDR2 ANQGSEA. This CDR3 reads CSGGTGNYGYTF. DNA for the CDR3: TGCAGCGGCGGGACAGGAAACTATGGCTACACCTTC.

This clone has only a few counts. CDR3 bases: TGTGCCAGCAGTCCCACGACAGGGGGGTCCTACGAGCAGTACTTC. Its translation: CASSPTTGGSYEQYF. The gene calls are TRBV28 and TRBJ2-7, with 9 bases fitting TRBD1. The V segment lost 5 bases and the J segment 1 base; nucleotides outside the gene matches: 6. The CDR3 has 15 amino acids. Germline CDR1 and CDR2: MDHEN and SYDVKM.

The J gene is TRBJ1-2, the V gene TRBV30; 7 nucleotides match TRBD1. The CDR3 is made up of 15 amino acids. The V segment lost 0 bases and the J segment 4 bases; nucleotides outside the gene matches: 8. Germline CDR1 is GTSNPN and CDR2 is SVGIG (reference sequence). The CDR3 reads CAWSVSTGRSYGYTF. In nucleotides, the CDR3 is TGTGCCTGGAGTGTGTCGACAGGGAGGAGCTATGGCTACACCTTC. The complete variable domain, with remaining parts taken from reference TRBV30 and TRBJ1-2, reads SQTIHQWPATLVQPVGSPLSLECTVEGTSNPNLYWYRQAAGRGLQLLFYSVGIGQISSEVPQNLSASRPQDRQFILSSKKLLLSDSGFYLCAWSVSTGRSYGYTFGSGTRLTVV.

This clone turned up a few times. In the same sample, other DNA sequences code for this CDR3. The chain links TRBV18 to TRBJ2-5, with 7 positions matching TRBD2. The CDR3 is made up of 13 amino acids. V was clipped by 2 bases and J by 4 bases; unmatched bases: 1. Germline V gene data show CDR1 as KGHSH and CDR2 as LQKENI. CDR3 bases: TGTGCCAGCTCACCAACGGGGGGAGAGACCCAGTACTTC. This gives the protein CASSPTGGETQYF.

V usage is TRBV29-1 and J usage is TRBJ2-5, with D possibly called TRBD1 or TRBD2 (5 bases each). V was shortened by 7 bases and J by 5 bases, with 14 bases between the two germline ends. This CDR3 has 12 residues. Germline values: CDR1 SQVTM, CDR2 ANQGSEA. The CDR3, as DNA: TGCAGCGCCGGTAGGGGCGGGGAGACCCAGTACTTC. It encodes CSAGRGGETQYF. The entire variable domain, with the rest obtained from reference TRBV29-1 and TRBJ2-5, is as follows: SAVISQKPSRDICQRGTSLTIQCQVDSQVTMMFWYRQQPGQSLTLIATANQGSEATYESGFVIDKFPISRPNLTFSTLTVSNMSPEDSSIYLCSAGRGGETQYFGPGTRLLVL.

This clone was found once. The V gene is TRBV7-9, the J gene TRBJ2-5; the D gene is possibly TRBD2 (5 bases). This CDR3 has 13 amino acids. In germline, CDR1 is SEHNR, CDR2 FQNEAQ (reference sequence). V lost 5 bases and J lost 4, with 11 bases in between. The CDR3 is CASSPPAGETQYF. DNA for the CDR3: TGTGCCAGCAGCCCCCCGGCGGGAGAGACCCAGTACTTC.

V and J are TRBV5-1 and TRBJ2-1; tentative D call: TRBD2 (6 bases). The ends were cut back, 7 bases at V and 5 bases at J, with 13 bases in the middle. Germline V gives CDR1 SGHRS, CDR2 YFSETQ. CDR3 length: 13 residues. The DNA of the CDR3 is TGCGCCAGCGACTACGGGGGTAACAATGAGCAGTTCTTC. This codes for CASDYGGNNEQFF.

This clone was counted a few times. In the same sample, other DNA sequences code for this CDR3. The chain uses TRBV29-1 and TRBJ1-1; D uncertain. CDR1 SQVTM and CDR2 ANQGSEA come from the germline V gene. Trimming removed 4 bases from V and 0 bases from J, with 9 bases in between. CDR3 size: 13 residues. The CDR3 DNA is TGCAGCGTTGCTGGACGGTTGAACACTGAAGCTTTCTTT. This codes for CSVAGRLNTEAFF.

This clone was found a few times. This chain links TRBV10-3 with TRBJ2-1; a possible D gene is TRBD2 (6 bases). V lost 2 bases to trimming and J lost 4 bases, with 12 bases between them. Germline-derived CDR1 and CDR2 are ENHRY and SYGVKD. The CDR3 is made up of 15 amino acids. The CDR3 sequence is CAISERSSEYNEQFF. In DNA form, the CDR3 reads TGTGCCATCAGTGAGAGGTCTAGCGAGTACAATGAGCAGTTCTTC.

This clone was found a few times. The V and J genes are TRBV9 and TRBJ2-1, with TRBD1 as a possible D gene (5 bases). Germline CDR1 is SGDLS and CDR2 is YYNGEE. Trimming cost V 0 bases and J 5 bases, with 9 bases left between them. This CDR3 is built from 14 residues. The DNA for the CDR3 is TGTGCCAGCAGCGTAGCTGACAGACACAATGAGCAGTTCTTC. This codes for CASSVADRHNEQFF.

In its sample, this clone was seen a few times. The chain carries TRBV9 and TRBJ2-5, with 8 bases fitting TRBD1. The CDR3 runs 15 residues. Germline-derived CDR1 and CDR2 are SGDLS and YYNGEE. V trimming: 1 base; J trimming: 5 bases; junction bases outside the gene matches: 7. The CDR3 here is CASSVMGQDGETQYF. In nucleotides, the CDR3 is TGTGCCAGCAGCGTAATGGGACAGGACGGGGAGACCCAGTACTTC.

The genes are TRBV9 and TRBJ2-2; no clear D gene. V lost 5 bases to trimming and J lost 4 bases, with 6 bases between them. Germline CDR1 SGDLS, CDR2 YYNGEE. The CDR3 extends over 12 amino acids. The CDR3 bases are TGTGCCAGCAGAAAATCCACCGGGGAGCTGTTTTTT. As protein: CASRKSTGELFF.

The rearrangement joins TRBV7-2 to TRBJ2-3; TRBD2 is a possible D gene (6 bases). The CDR3 runs 17 residues. Trimming removed 2 bases from V and 2 bases from J, with 17 bases in between. Germline loops: CDR1 SGHTA, CDR2 FQGNSA. CDR3 protein: CASSLRLTAGNTDTQYF. In nucleotides, the CDR3 is TGTGCCAGCAGCTTAAGGCTTACGGCGGGAAACACAGATACGCAGTATTTT.

This sequence joins TRBV7-9 and TRBJ2-1; D not certain. The CDR3 runs to 11 residues. Germline-derived CDR1 and CDR2 are SEHNR and FQNEAQ (reference sequence). For the CDR3, the DNA is TGTGTCCAGCAACTGTACAATGAGCAGTTCTTC. This gives the protein CVQQLYNEQFF.

V usage is TRBV29-1 and J usage is TRBJ2-5, with 9 bases fitting TRBD1. Germline CDR1 SQVTM, CDR2 ANQGSEA. The CDR3 extends over 16 amino acids. Germline trimming cut 6 bases from V and 4 bases from J; bases unmatched to any gene: 15. The CDR3 protein is CSVPPGQGGAVETQYF. The CDR3, as DNA: TGCAGCGTCCCGCCGGGACAGGGCGGGGCTGTAGAGACCCAGTACTTC.

This clone was detected a few times. This chain links TRBV29-1 with TRBJ2-7; D is undetermined. Germline CDR1 reads SQVTM; CDR2 reads ANQGSEA. V dropped 0 bases and J dropped 7 bases, with 16 bases sitting between them. This CDR3 region has 14 residues. The CDR3 DNA is TGCAGCGTTGAAGAGGACGTAGGTTCGCCGGAGCAGTACTTC. As protein: CSVEEDVGSPEQYF.

This clone was picked up a small number of times. The chain recombines TRBV9 with TRBJ2-3; 12 bases are a match to TRBD2. The CDR3 has 17 amino acids. Germline V gene data show CDR1 as SGDLS and CDR2 as YYNGEE. V was clipped by 3 bases and J by 3 bases; unmatched bases: 8. The CDR3 is CASSAWTSGTATDTQYF. The CDR3 DNA follows: TGTGCCAGCAGCGCCTGGACTAGCGGGACCGCTACAGATACGCAGTATTTT.

The genes are TRBV29-1 and TRBJ1-1; TRBD1 agrees at 7 bases. With V trimmed by 4 bases and J by 11 bases, 10 bases remained unmatched. This CDR3 has 12 amino acids. CDR1 is SQVTM and CDR2 is ANQGSEA in the germline V gene. The CDR3 DNA sequence: TGCAGCGTTGGGGACGACAGGGATCGGGCTTTCTTT. Its protein is CSVGDDRDRAFF.